This T cell receptor beta chain is drawn from a study of shared clonotypes between healthy human individuals. About the study: Per donor, three plates held CD4 naive cells, three held CD4 memory, two held CD8 naive and one held CD8 memory. General study points: Despite large depth, rarefaction showed incomplete sorted-subset sequencing. Compared with clonotypes that all four donors shared, non-shared clonotypes had lower generation probabilities.

Concerning this clone itself: Its matching antigen is unknown.

Naive-designated CD8 cells lacked CD45RO, were positively enriched for CCR7, and omitted terminally differentiated effector memory CD45RA+ cells. Adult Caucasians living in Nashville, Tennessee made up all of the donors. Clones were read by immunoSEQ multiplex PCR, and TCRdb kept only the in-frame ones, dropping some. This table has hundreds of thousands of clones, 90% to 97% appearing once. The source of this sequence is a woman aged 30 to 39 in good health. The sample taken for sequencing was naive CD8+ T cells sorted from blood.

This CDR3 reads CASSPLGATYEETQYF. In DNA, the CDR3 is TGCGCCAGCAGCCCCCTCGGCGCGACCTACGAAGAGACCCAGTACTTC. The rearrangement uses TRBV4-1 and TRBJ2-5, with D uncertain. CDR3 length equals 16 residues. The V end was cut by 4 bases, the J end by 3 bases, with 18 bases between. Germline-derived CDR1 and CDR2 are MGHRA and YSYEKL.